Below, 4 T cell receptor beta chains from the same sample are listed, as sequenced in a study of blood T cell repertoires in COVID-19. Repertoires were generated with immunoSEQ multiplex PCR, while TCRdb's copy carries only in-frame clones and drops some. The sample carries 200,000 or so clones, 88% recorded once. Specimen: PBMCs or T cells enriched from blood (not recorded which). The receptors were sampled from a woman aged 25 to 39 who had been exposed to COVID-19.

This clone was recorded a few times. The chain links TRBV7-6 to TRBJ2-1; 9 bases fit TRBD2. This CDR3 comprises 15 residues. The germline V gene has CDR1 SGHVS and CDR2 FNYEAQ. Losses at the gene ends were 4 bases for V and 8 bases for J; bases not matched to a gene: 9. The CDR3 nucleotides are TGTGCCAGCAGCTCTCTAAAGACTAGCGGCTATGAGCAGTTCTTC. Amino acids: CASSSLKTSGYEQFF.

This clone has just one count. The rearrangement links TRBV9 to TRBJ1-1; TRBD1 aligns across 9 bases. The CDR3 is 15 amino acids. The germline V gene has CDR1 SGDLS and CDR2 YYNGEE. Germline trimming cut 0 bases from V and 5 bases from J; bases unmatched to any gene: 5. The CDR3, as DNA: TGTGCCAGCAGCGTAGCGGGACAGGGCCATACTGAAGCTTTCTTT. Its translation is CASSVAGQGHTEAFF.

The chain links TRBV7-2 to TRBJ2-7; 10 bases align to TRBD2. CDR1 and CDR2 from the germline V gene are SGHTA and FQGNSA. V lost 1 base, J lost 4 bases, and 4 bases stayed unmatched. The CDR3 is 15 residues long. CDR3 in DNA: TGTGCCAGCAGCTTAGAAGCGGGAGGGCCTTACGAGCAGTACTTC. It codes for CASSLEAGGPYEQYF.

The chain combines TRBV6-1 with TRBJ1-2; D not certain. Germline V gives CDR1 MNHNS, CDR2 SASEGT. V gave up 1 base and J gave up 3 bases, with 15 bases separating them. The CDR3 has 16 amino acids. The CDR3 nucleotides read TGTGCCAGCAGTGAAGGGTCTGGTGGCGGATACTATGGCTACACCTTC. Its translation is CASSEGSGGGYYGYTF.